This T cell receptor (beta chain) was recorded in a study of graft-versus-host responses after intestinal transplantation. As for the study in general: Induction with anti-thymocyte globulin, then tacrolimus and steroids for approximately three years, was given to all recipients.

As for this clone: Its antigen is not identified.

Using immunoSEQ multiplex PCR, the repertoire was profiled, and TCRdb retains in-frame clones only, with some absent. The data contain some 86,000 clones, about 85% of them singletons. Germline V lookup: CDR1 SGHTA, CDR2 FQGTGA. The CDR3 runs 13 residues. Unmatched junction bases numbered 6, after V lost 5 bases and J lost 8 bases. Whole-study findings and limits: Among recipient marrow samples, GvH clones were found; some appeared first in ileum or blood. In patients with graft-donor T cell macrochimerism, allograft graft-versus-host to host-versus-graft clonal ratios were high.

The source of this sequence is a human donor who was the organ donor for an intestinal transplant. Source: unstimulated CD4+ T cells sorted from spleen or lymph node cells, taken before transplant. V is TRBV7-3 and J is TRBJ1-2; TRBD1 matches 9 bases. The CDR3 DNA reads TGTGCCAGCAGCCGAGACAGGGGGAACGGCTACACCTTC. Translation gives CASSRDRGNGYTF.